This TCR beta chain was sequenced during a study of radiation and T cells in renal cell carcinoma. Sequencing used immunoSEQ multiplex PCR; TCRdb keeps in-frame clones, though not all of them. This sample has around 140,000 clones, with roughly nine tenths found just once. The CDR3 loop spans 18 amino acids. CDR1 and CDR2 from the germline V gene are SGHDT and YYEEEE. Trimming at V came to 3 bases and at J to 0 bases, leaving 5 bases not matched to a gene. Sample time point: baseline pretreatment blood. Indicated treatment: 15 Gy SBRT to primary tumor, nephrectomy 4 weeks later. The patient's renal cell carcinoma had clear cell pathology.

The origin of this receptor is a woman in her 70s with renal cell carcinoma. Sequenced material: blood, taken from a patient whose treatment included radiotherapy and nephrectomy. V gene TRBV5-6 combines with J gene TRBJ2-1, with TRBD2 matching over 14 bases. CDR3 coding DNA: TGTGCCAGCAGCTCAGGGACTAGCGGGGGCCGCTCCTACAATGAGCAGTTCTTC. Protein sequence: CASSSGTSGGRSYNEQFF. Looking up the rest from reference TRBV5-6 and TRBJ2-1 gives the full variable domain: DAGVTQSPTHLIKTRGQQVTLRCSPKSGHDTVSWYQQALGQGPQFIFQYYEEEERQRGNFPDRFSGHQFPNYSSELNVNALLLGDSALYLCASSSGTSGGRSYNEQFFGPGTRLTVL.